This is a list of T cell receptor beta chains from one sample in a study of CD8+CD57+ T cells in acquired aplastic anemia. Each CDR3 protein gets one entry after TCRdb re-called the reads with MiXCR. The table lists fewer than 300,000 distinct CDR3 sequences, 65% to 90% of them singletons, with 40% to 55% in the top ten. Sequencing was done on a sample of sorted CD4+, CD8+, or CD8+CD57+ T cells (not recorded which) from PBMCs. These TCRs come from a human donor with aplastic anemia. Each CDR3 is given with its conserved first and last residue. A D gene is named only where the DNA matches it firmly. Size values are once, few and many counts, or a class for expanded clones, and some rows have none.

TRBV7-8	TRBJ2-1	NA	NA	TGTGCCAGCAGCCCGACGCCGTTCTACACAGCGCTTTCCTTC	CASSPTPFYTALSF
TRBV7-8	TRBJ2-3	NA	NA	TGTGCCAGCAGCTTAGGGGGAGGTCCCGATGAGCAGTATTATTTT	CASSLGGGPDEQYYF
TRBV7-8	TRBJ1-5	NA	NA	TGCGCCAGCAGCCTAGCGGGGACTCCCCCCCAGCATTTT	CASSLAGTPPQHF
TRBV19	TRBJ1-4	NA	few	TGTGCTAGTAGTATAGATCTTGCAACTAATGGAAAACTGTTTTTT	CASSIDLATNGKLFF
TRBV7-8	TRBJ2-7	NA	NA	TGTGCCAGCAGCTTTCATCCAGTATGCTACGAGCATTACTTC	CASSFHPVCYEHYF
TRBV10-3	TRBJ2-7	NA	NA	TGTGCCATCAGTGAGATTGGGGTTACTTACGAGCAGTACTTC	CAISEIGVTYEQYF
TRBV7-2	TRBJ1-1	TRBD1	NA	TGTGCCAGCAGCTTACAAATGACAGGGGGGACTGATGATTTCTTT	CASSLQMTGGTDDFF
TRBV9	TRBJ2-3	TRBD1	NA	TGTGCCAGCAGCGCAGGGGGAGAGCGCACAGATACGCAGTATTTT	CASSAGGERTDTQYF
TRBV7-6	TRBJ2-3	NA	once	TGTGCCAGCAGCTTAATGAGGGCGGGGAGTACCCACTATTTT	CASSLMRAGSTHYF
TRBV7-9	TRBJ2-1	TRBD2	NA	TGTGCCAGCAGCTTTGATCGGGACTACAATGCGCATTGCTTC	CASSFDRDYNAHCF
TRBV9	TRBJ1-5	NA	NA	TGTGCCAGCAGCGTAGCGGGAGAGAGCACAACGCAGCATTTT	CASSVAGESTTQHF
TRBV7-8	TRBJ2-3	NA	NA	TGTGCCAGCAGCTTTCATGGAGGCGGGACAGCGCATTATTTT	CASSFHGGGTAHYF
TRBV11-1	TRBJ2-1	NA	NA	TGTGCCAGCAGCTTAGACCTGGCAAATGAGCAGTTCTTC	CASSLDLANEQFF
TRBV20-1	TRBJ2-7	TRBD2	NA	TGCAGTGCTAGAGACGGACTAGCGGGGGGCCGTGGCGAGCAGTACTTC	CSARDGLAGGRGEQYF
TRBV5-5	TRBJ2-1	NA	NA	TGTGCCAGCAGCCCCGACAGACGAGCCTACAATGAGCAGTTCTTC	CASSPDRRAYNEQFF
TRBV20-1	TRBJ2-1	NA	NA	TGCAGTGCTACAATCACAGGATACAATGAGCAGTTCTTC	CSATITGYNEQFF
TRBV7-2	TRBJ1-6	NA	NA	TGTGCCAGCAGCCCGGGCCCCCGCAATTCACCCCTCCACTTT	CASSPGPRNSPLHF
TRBV7-9	TRBJ2-3	NA	NA	TGTGCCAGCACCTGGGCGGGTGAGCACGACACGCAGTATTTT	CASTWAGEHDTQYF
TRBV7-8	TRBJ1-1	NA	NA	TGTGCCAGCAGCTTAGATCGGGCCGAGCAGTATGAAGCTTTCTTT	CASSLDRAEQYEAFF
TRBV7-8	TRBJ1-1	TRBD1	NA	TGTGCCAGCAGCACCCAGACAGGGTCGGGCACTGAAGCTTTCTTT	CASSTQTGSGTEAFF
TRBV11-3	TRBJ1-1	NA	NA	TGTGCCAGCAGCTGGCCTCTGACAGACACAGTTTCGAGGACTGAAGCTTTCTTT	CASSWPLTDTVSRTEAFF
TRBV7-8	TRBJ1-2	NA	NA	TGTGCCAGCAGCTTAGGGGGTGGAGCCGATACGGTGTATGGCTACACCTTC	CASSLGGGADTVYGYTF
TRBV11-3	TRBJ2-7	NA	NA	TGTGCCAGCAGCTTAGATCTCAGAGTCGGGTACGAGCAGTACTTC	CASSLDLRVGYEQYF
TRBV20-1	TRBJ1-4	NA	NA	TGCAGTGCTGAGGGGGGTGCGGGTCATAATGAAAAACTGTTTTTT	CSAEGGAGHNEKLFF
TRBV27	TRBJ2-1	TRBD2	NA	TGTGCCAGCAGGACTAGCGGGATACGCTACGAGCAGTTCTTC	CASRTSGIRYEQFF
TRBV7-3	TRBJ2-7	NA	once	TGTGCCAGCAGCTTATCACGGGGTGGGTACGAGCAGGCTTTC	CASSLSRGGYEQAF
TRBV29-1	TRBJ1-1	NA	few	TGCAGCGCTGAGGGGTTAATGAACACTGAGGCTTTCTTT	CSAEGLMNTEAFF
TRBV7-3	TRBJ1-5	NA	NA	TGCGCCAGCAGCCTTACAGGGAATAATCACCAGCATTTT	CASSLTGNNHQHF